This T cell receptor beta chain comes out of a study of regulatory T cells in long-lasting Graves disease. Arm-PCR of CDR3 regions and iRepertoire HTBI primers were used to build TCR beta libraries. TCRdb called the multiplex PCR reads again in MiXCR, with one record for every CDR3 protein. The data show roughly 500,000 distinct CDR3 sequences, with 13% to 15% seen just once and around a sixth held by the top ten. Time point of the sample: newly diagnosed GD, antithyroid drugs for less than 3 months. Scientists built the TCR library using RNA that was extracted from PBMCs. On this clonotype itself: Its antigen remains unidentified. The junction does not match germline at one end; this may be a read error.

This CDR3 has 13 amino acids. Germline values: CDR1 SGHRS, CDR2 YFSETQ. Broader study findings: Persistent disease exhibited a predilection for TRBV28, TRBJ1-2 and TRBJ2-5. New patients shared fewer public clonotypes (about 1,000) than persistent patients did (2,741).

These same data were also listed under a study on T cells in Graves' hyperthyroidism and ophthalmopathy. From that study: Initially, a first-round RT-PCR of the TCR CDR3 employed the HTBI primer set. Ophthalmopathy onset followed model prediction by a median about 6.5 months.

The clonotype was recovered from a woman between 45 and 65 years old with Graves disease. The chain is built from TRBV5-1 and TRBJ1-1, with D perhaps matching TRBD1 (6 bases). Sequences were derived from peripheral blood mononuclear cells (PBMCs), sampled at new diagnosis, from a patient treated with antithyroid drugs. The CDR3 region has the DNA TGCGCCAGCCAACGGGACACCAACACTGAAGCTCTCTTT. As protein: CASQRDTNTEALF.